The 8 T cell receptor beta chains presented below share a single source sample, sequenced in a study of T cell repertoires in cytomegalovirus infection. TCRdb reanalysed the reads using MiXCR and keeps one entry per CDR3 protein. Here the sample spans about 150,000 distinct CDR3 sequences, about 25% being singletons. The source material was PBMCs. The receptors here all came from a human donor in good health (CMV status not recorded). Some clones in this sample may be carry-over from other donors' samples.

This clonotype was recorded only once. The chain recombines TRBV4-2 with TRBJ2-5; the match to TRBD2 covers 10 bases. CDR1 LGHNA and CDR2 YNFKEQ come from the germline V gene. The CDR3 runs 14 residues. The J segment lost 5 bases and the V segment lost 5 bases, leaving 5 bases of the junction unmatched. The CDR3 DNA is TGTGCCAGCAGCAGGACTAGCGGCGGGGAGACCCAGTACTTC. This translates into CASSRTSGGETQYF.

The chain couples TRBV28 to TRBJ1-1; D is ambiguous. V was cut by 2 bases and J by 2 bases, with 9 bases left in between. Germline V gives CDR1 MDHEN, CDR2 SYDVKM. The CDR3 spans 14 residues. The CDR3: CASSLIGSNTEAFF. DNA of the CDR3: TGTGCCAGCAGTTTAATAGGGTCTAACACTGAAGCTTTCTTT.

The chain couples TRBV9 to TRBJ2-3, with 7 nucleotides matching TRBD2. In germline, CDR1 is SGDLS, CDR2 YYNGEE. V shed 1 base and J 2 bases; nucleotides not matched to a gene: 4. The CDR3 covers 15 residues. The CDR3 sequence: CASSVQAGFTDTQYF. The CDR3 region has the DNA TGTGCCAGCAGCGTACAAGCGGGATTCACAGATACGCAGTATTTT.

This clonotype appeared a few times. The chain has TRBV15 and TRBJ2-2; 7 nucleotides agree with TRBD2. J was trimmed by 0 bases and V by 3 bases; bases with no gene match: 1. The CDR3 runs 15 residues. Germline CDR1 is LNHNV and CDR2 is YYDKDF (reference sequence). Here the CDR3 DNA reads TGTGCCACCAGCAGCCGGGAGGCGAACACCGGGGAGCTGTTTTTT. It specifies CATSSREANTGELFF.

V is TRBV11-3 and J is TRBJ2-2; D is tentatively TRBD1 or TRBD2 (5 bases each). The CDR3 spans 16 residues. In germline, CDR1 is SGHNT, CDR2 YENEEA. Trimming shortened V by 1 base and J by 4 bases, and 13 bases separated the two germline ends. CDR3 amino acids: CASSLGGQGATGELFF. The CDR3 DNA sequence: TGTGCCAGCAGCTTAGGCGGGCAGGGTGCCACCGGGGAGCTGTTTTTT.

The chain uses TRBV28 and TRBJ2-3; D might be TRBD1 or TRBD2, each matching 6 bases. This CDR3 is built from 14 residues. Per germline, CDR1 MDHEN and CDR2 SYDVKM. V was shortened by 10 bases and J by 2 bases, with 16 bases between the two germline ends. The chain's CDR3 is CATTKGGTTDTQYF. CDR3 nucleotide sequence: TGTGCCACCACTAAAGGGGGGACCACAGATACGCAGTATTTT.

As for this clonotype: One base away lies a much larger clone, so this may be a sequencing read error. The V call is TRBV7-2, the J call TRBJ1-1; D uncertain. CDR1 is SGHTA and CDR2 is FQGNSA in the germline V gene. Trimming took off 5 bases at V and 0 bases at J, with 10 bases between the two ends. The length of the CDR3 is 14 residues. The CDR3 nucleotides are TGTGCCAGCAGCGCCGGTCGAGTGAACACTGAAGCTTTCTTT. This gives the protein CASSAGRVNTEAFF. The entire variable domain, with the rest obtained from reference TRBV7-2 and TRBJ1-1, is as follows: GAGVSQSPSNKVTEKGKDVELRCDPISGHTALYWYRQSLGQGLEFLIYFQGNSAPDKSGLPSDRFSAERTGGSVSTLTIQRTQQEDSAVYLCASSAGRVNTEAFFGQGTRLTVV.

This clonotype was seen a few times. In DNA, the CDR3 is TGTGCCAGCAGTTCCCGGGCTAGCGGGAGGGCTTCGTACCAAGAGACCCAGTACTTC. Its translation: CASSSRASGRASYQETQYF. The J gene is TRBJ2-5, the V gene TRBV28; TRBD2 aligns across 12 bases. The germline V gene encodes CDR1 MDHEN and CDR2 SYDVKM. V shed 4 bases, J shed 0 bases, and the junction held 12 bases outside the gene matches. The CDR3 is 19 residues long.